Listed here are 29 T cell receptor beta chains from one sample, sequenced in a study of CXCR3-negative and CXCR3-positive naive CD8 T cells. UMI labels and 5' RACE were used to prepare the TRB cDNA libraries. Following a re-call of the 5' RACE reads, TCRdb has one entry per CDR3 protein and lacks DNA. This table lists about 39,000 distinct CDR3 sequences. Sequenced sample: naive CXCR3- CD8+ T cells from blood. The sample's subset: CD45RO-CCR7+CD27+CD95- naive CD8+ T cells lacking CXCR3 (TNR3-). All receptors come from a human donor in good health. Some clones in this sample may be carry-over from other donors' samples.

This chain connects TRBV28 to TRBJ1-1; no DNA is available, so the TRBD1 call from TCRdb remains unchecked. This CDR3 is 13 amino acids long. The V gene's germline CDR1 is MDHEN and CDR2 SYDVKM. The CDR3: CASSAPRNTEAFF.

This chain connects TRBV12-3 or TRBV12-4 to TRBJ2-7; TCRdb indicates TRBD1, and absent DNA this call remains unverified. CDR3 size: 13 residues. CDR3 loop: CASSLGGGLEQYF.

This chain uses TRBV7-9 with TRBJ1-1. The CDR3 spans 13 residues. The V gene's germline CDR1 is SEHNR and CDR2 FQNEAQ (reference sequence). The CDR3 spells CASSLAGNTEAFF. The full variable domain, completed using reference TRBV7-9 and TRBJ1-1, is DTGVSQNPRHKITKRGQNVTFRCDPISEHNRLYWYRQTLGQGPEFLTYFQNEAQLEKSRLLSDRFSAERPKGSFSTLEIQRTEQGDSAMYLCASSLAGNTEAFFGQGTRLTVV.

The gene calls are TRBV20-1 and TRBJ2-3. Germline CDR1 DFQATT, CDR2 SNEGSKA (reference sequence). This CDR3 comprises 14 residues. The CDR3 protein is CSARDFKKEDTQYF.

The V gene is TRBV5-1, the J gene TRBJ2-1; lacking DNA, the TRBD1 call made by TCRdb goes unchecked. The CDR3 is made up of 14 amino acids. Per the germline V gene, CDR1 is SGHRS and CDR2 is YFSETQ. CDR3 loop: CASRPPGSNNEQFF.

CDR3 residues: CSVFQTDYGYTF. The V call is TRBV29-1, the J call TRBJ1-2. The CDR3 runs 12 residues. Germline values: CDR1 SQVTM, CDR2 ANQGSEA.

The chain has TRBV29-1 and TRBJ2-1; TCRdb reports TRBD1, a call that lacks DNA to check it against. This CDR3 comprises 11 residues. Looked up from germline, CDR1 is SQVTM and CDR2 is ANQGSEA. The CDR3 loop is CSVRLGREQFF.

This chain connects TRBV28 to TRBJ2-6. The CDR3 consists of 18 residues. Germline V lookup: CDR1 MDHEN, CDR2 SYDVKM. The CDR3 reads CASSLGALRTSGANVLTF.

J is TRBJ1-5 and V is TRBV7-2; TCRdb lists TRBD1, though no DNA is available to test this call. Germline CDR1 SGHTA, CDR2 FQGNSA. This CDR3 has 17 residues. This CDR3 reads CASSSGTAVYSNQPQHF.

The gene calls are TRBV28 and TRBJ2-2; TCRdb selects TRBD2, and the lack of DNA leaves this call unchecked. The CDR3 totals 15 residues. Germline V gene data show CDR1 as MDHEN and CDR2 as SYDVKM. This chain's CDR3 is CASTLPAGNTGELFF.

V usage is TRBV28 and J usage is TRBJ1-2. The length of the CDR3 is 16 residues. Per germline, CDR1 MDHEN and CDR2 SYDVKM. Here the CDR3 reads CASSLLSGGQGAGYTF.

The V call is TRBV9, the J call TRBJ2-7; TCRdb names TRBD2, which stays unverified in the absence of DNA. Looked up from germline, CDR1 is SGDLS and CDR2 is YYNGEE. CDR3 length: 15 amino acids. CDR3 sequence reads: CASSVGGGLSYEQYF. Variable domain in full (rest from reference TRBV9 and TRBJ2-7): DSGVTQTPKHLITATGQRVTLRCSPRSGDLSVYWYQQSLDQGLQFLIQYYNGEERAKGNILERFSAQQFPDLHSELNLSSLELGDSALYFCASSVGGGLSYEQYFGPGTRLTVT.

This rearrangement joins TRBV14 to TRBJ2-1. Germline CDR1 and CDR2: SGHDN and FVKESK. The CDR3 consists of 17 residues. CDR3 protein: CASSQDASTGAYNEQFF.

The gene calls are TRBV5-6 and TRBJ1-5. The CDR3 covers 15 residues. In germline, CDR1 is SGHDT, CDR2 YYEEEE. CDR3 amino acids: CASSTGLGAYQPQHF.

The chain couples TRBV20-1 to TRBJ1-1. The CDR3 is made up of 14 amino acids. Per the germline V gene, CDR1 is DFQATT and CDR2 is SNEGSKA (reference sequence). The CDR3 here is CSAPQGQAVTEAFF.

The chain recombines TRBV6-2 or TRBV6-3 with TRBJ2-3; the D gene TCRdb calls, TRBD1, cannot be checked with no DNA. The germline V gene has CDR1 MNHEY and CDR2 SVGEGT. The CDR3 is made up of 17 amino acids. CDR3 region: CASSYPRGAGAWDTQYF.

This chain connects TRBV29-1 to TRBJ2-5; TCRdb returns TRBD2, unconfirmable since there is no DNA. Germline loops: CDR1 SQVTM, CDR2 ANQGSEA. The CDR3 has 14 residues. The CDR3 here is CSVEVPSVQETQYF.

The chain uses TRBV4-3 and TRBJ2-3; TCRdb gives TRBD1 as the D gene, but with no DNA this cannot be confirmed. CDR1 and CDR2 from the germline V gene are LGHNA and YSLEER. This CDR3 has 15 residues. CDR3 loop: CASSQEVRAQAKQYF.

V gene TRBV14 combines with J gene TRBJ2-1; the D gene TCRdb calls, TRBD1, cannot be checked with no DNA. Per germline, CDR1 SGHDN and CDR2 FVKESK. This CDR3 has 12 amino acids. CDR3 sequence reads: CASSQDRTGPFF.

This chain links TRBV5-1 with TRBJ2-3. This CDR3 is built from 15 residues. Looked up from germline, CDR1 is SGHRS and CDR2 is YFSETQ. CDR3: CASSLEGLALDTQYF.

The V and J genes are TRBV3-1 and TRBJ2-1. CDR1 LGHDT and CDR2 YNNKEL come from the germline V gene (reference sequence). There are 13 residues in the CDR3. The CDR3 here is CASNQQPANEQFF.

The CDR3: CASSLSGSTFSYEQYF. This sequence joins TRBV28 and TRBJ2-7; without DNA, the TCRdb call of TRBD2 cannot be checked. Germline V gene sequence: CDR1 MDHEN, CDR2 SYDVKM. This CDR3 is 16 amino acids long.

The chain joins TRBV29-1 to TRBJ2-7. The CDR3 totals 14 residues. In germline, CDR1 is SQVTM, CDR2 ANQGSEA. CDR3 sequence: CSVENGQGGYEQYF.

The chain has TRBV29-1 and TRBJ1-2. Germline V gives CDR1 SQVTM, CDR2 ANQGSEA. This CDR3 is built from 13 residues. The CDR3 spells CSVDGLSTYGYTF.

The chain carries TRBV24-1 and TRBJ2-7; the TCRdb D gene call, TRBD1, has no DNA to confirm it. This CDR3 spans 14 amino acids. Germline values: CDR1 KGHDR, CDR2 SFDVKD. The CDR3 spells CATSDPGQSYEQYF.

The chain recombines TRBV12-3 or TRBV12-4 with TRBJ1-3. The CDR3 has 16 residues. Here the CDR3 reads CASSLAAVLSGNTIYF.

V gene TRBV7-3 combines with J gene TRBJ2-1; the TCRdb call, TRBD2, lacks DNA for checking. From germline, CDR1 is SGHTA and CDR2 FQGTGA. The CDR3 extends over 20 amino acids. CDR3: CASSLTGARLAGDTYNEQFF. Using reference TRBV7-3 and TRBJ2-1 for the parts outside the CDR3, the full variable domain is GAGVSQTPSNKVTEKGKYVELRCDPISGHTALYWYRQSLGQGPEFLIYFQGTGAADDSGLPNDRFFAVRPEGSVSTLKIQRTERGDSAVYLCASSLTGARLAGDTYNEQFFGPGTRLTVL.

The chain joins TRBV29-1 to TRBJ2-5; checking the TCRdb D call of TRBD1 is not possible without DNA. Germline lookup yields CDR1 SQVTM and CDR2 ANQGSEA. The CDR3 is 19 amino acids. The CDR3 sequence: CSVDNVDLQGGEGQETQYF.

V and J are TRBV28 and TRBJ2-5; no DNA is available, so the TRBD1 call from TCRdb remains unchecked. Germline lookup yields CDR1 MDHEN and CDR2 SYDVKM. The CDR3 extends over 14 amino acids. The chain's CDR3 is CASSLGRGLETQYF.